This T cell receptor (beta chain) appears in the sequencing data of a study of blood T cell repertoires in COVID-19. Study-wide background: The study drew acute and convalescent COVID-19 samples from the United States, Italy and Spain. Nucleic acid was either cDNA or gDNA, and it came from T cells, B-cell-depleted T cells, or PBMCs.

The ends lost 6 bases at V and 6 bases at J; junction bases unmatched: 7. Germline CDR1 and CDR2: MNHEY and SVGAGI. The CDR3 has 14 amino acids. How the authors handled the data: The assay estimated nucleated cells by amplifying reference gene primers. Some clones are missing from TCRdb's copy, which holds only in-frame ones; the method was immunoSEQ multiplex PCR. V and J calls and clone size are copied from that table; D and trimming were computed from the DNA. This sample has about 260,000 clones, with around 87% found just once. The chain uses TRBV6-5 and TRBJ1-5, with TRBD1 identical over 8 bases. The TCR sequence derives from a woman aged 35 to 49 who had recovered from COVID-19. The sample comprised peripheral blood. This CDR3 reads CASRTGEVGQPQHF. CDR3 nucleotides: TGTGCCAGCAGGACAGGGGAGGTGGGTCAGCCCCAGCATTTT.